Listed below are T cell receptor beta chains from one sample, sequenced in a study of T-cell memory formation after mild COVID-19. Each CDR3 protein is one row after TCRdb ran MiXCR on the 5' RACE reads. The top ten hold 2.5% to 3.5% of the sample, which has roughly 160,000 distinct CDR3 sequences, roughly 13% seen once. Sequencing was performed on PBMCs or a T cell subset sorted from them (not recorded which). The source of these receptors is a young man who had mild COVID-19 (a few samples of this study predate the infection). Cell type and time point are not known. Each CDR3 is given with its conserved first and last residue. A D gene is named only where the DNA matches it firmly. Some rows have no size entry. The others give once, few or many, or a class for an expanded clone.

j_call clone_size d_call v_call cdr3_nt cdr3_aa
TRBJ2-3 - - TRBV7-3 TGTGCCAGTTCAGAAAGCACAGATACGCAGTATTTT CASSESTDTQYF
TRBJ1-4 few TRBD1 TRBV14 TGTGCCAGCAGCCTCCGGGACAGACAACAAAAACTGTTTTTT CASSLRDRQQKLFF
TRBJ1-1 few - TRBV6-2/TRBV6-3 TGTGCCAGCAGTTACTCAGCAGGTCGGGGGGACGCTGAAGCTTTCTTT CASSYSAGRGDAEAFF
TRBJ1-2 many - TRBV11-2 TGTGCCAGCAGCTTAGTCCCAGGGGATGGTGGCTACACCTTC CASSLVPGDGGYTF
TRBJ2-4 many TRBD2 TRBV20-1 TGCAGTGCTAGAGTAATAGCGGGGGGGCCTACCAAAAACATTCAGTACTTC CSARVIAGGPTKNIQYF
TRBJ2-2 - - TRBV6-5 TGTGCCAGCAGTCTAAGTCAAGGCACCGGGGAGCTGTTTTTT CASSLSQGTGELFF
TRBJ2-3 - TRBD1 TRBV29-1 TGCAGCGTTGAAAACAGGGGCGGAGATACGCAGTATTTT CSVENRGGDTQYF
TRBJ1-2 few - TRBV6-5 TGTGCCAGCAGTCGATCGACAGCCCTTTTACTGGGTGGCTACACCTTC CASSRSTALLLGGYTF
TRBJ1-1 few - TRBV5-4 TGTGCCAGCAGCCGGGGCCAGGAGTTGAACACTGAAGCTTTCTTT CASSRGQELNTEAFF
TRBJ2-7 many - TRBV19 TGTGCCAGTAGTTCCGGTTCCTACGAGCAGTACTTC CASSSGSYEQYF
TRBJ1-6 many - TRBV14 TGTGCCAGCAGCCAAGGAAGGGAGTACTCACCCCTCCACTTT CASSQGREYSPLHF
TRBJ2-5 many TRBD2 TRBV11-1 TGTGCCAGCATCGAATCTTCTAGCGGAGAGACCCAGTACTTC CASIESSSGETQYF
TRBJ2-6 - - TRBV6-2/TRBV6-3 TGTGCCAGCAGTTATGGAGCGTCTGGGGCCAACGTCCTGACTTTC CASSYGASGANVLTF
TRBJ2-5 - TRBD2 TRBV29-1 TGCAGCGTTGCTAGCGGGGTAGATACCCAGTACTTC CSVASGVDTQYF
TRBJ2-7 - - TRBV2 TGTGCCAGCATAGGATCCTCCTACGAGCAGTACTTC CASIGSSYEQYF
TRBJ2-1 many - TRBV12-3/TRBV12-4 TGTGCCAGCAGCCGCTCGACTCTCCGGGGCGATGAGCAGTTCTTC CASSRSTLRGDEQFF
TRBJ1-5 many - TRBV7-8 TGTGCCAGCAGCTTAGTAAGCGGGGCCGGGGTTCAGCCCCAGCATTTT CASSLVSGAGVQPQHF
TRBJ2-2 - - TRBV2 TGTGCCAGCTTATACCAGGAGATAATCGGGGAGCTGTTTTTT CASLYQEIIGELFF
TRBJ1-4 few TRBD1 TRBV28 TGTGCCAGCAGTTTTCTAAGACAGGGTAATGAAAAACTGTTTTTT CASSFLRQGNEKLFF
TRBJ1-1 few - TRBV12-3/TRBV12-4 TGTGCCAGCGTCTGGGGAGACCGGGGCACTGAAGCTTTCTTT CASVWGDRGTEAFF
TRBJ2-5 - TRBD2 TRBV9 TGTGCCAGCAGCGCTAGCGGGGGTTTCCAAGAGACCCAGTACTTC CASSASGGFQETQYF
TRBJ1-5 few - TRBV25-1 TGTGCCAGCAGTGAAATGGGAGCAGGGACTGGTCAGCCCCAGCATTTT CASSEMGAGTGQPQHF
TRBJ1-5 once - TRBV7-2 TGTGCCAGCAGCCCAGTCAGCGTTCGGGGCCAGCCCCATCATTTT CASSPVSVRGQPHHF
TRBJ1-2 - TRBD1 TRBV27 TGTGCCAGCACCGGGACAGGGAGGAACTATGGCTACACCTTC CASTGTGRNYGYTF
TRBJ2-4 few TRBD2 TRBV6-1 TGTGCCAGCAGTGATCTAGCGGGGGGGCCGCATTTACGGGCCAAAAACATTCAGTACTTC CASSDLAGGPHLRAKNIQYF
TRBJ1-1 few - TRBV5-4 TGTGCCAGCAGCTTGACGGCCATGAACACTGAAGCTTTCTTT CASSLTAMNTEAFF
TRBJ1-2 - - TRBV2 TGTGCCAGCAGTGAAGGGGGGGCCGGCTATGGCTACACCTTC CASSEGGAGYGYTF
TRBJ1-6 many - TRBV7-2 TGTGCCAGCAGCTTGGTGGGCTATTCACCCCTCCACTTT CASSLVGYSPLHF
TRBJ2-7 - - TRBV10-3 TGTGCCATCAGTGAGTCGAAGGGACTCTCCTACGAGCAGTACTTC CAISESKGLSYEQYF
TRBJ2-2 few TRBD1 TRBV20-1 TGCAGTGCTCGGCCGGGACAGGGGGCGAACACCGGGGAGCTGTTTTTT CSARPGQGANTGELFF
TRBJ2-5 - TRBD2 TRBV5-1 TGCGCCAGCAGCGATGCTAGCGGGGCAGTGGAGACCCAGTACTTC CASSDASGAVETQYF
TRBJ2-7 many TRBD1 TRBV29-1 TGCAGCGCTACCCGGGGGACAGGGGCGTACGAGCAGTACTTC CSATRGTGAYEQYF
TRBJ2-2 - TRBD1 TRBV11-2 TGTGCCAGCAGCAAGGACAGGGTCGGGGAGCTGTTTTTT CASSKDRVGELFF
TRBJ1-5 few - TRBV7-9 TGTGCCAGCAGCTTATCCACCATTCAGGGTCAGCCCCAGCATTTT CASSLSTIQGQPQHF
TRBJ2-5 many - TRBV5-5 TGTGCCAGCAGCCTGGGTGGGAATCAAGAGACCCAGTACTTC CASSLGGNQETQYF
TRBJ2-6 few - TRBV6-2/TRBV6-3 TGTGCCAGCAGACAAAGTCCTGGGGCCAACGTCCTGACTTTC CASRQSPGANVLTF
TRBJ1-4 - - TRBV7-9 TGTGCCAGCAGCGGACGCTACCGGGACCAAAAACTGTTTTTT CASSGRYRDQKLFF
TRBJ2-7 - - TRBV11-2 TGTGCCAGCAGCTTAGAGGTGCTAGCGAGGAGCTCCTACGAGCAGTACTTC CASSLEVLARSSYEQYF
TRBJ2-5 - - TRBV7-8 TGTGCCAGCAGCTTAGTTCGCAGGGGAGCGAAAGAGACCCAGTACTTC CASSLVRRGAKETQYF
TRBJ2-5 - - TRBV5-1 TGCGCCAGCAGCGGAGGGACAATTCAAGAGACCCAGTACTTC CASSGGTIQETQYF
TRBJ2-2 - - TRBV2 TGTGCCAGCAGTGAAGTCGGTCTGGCGGCGGCCGGGGAGCTGTTTTTT CASSEVGLAAAGELFF
TRBJ2-5 few - TRBV20-1 TGCAGTGCTCGACAGTTTCAAGAGACCCAGTACTTC CSARQFQETQYF
TRBJ2-1 few - TRBV5-5 TGTGCCAGCAGCTTCATGGATGAGCAGTTCTTC CASSFMDEQFF
TRBJ1-3 - - TRBV4-3 TGCGCCAGCAGCCCCTGGGACCGTGGAAACACCATATATTTT CASSPWDRGNTIYF
TRBJ2-7 few TRBD1 TRBV6-2/TRBV6-3 TGTGCCAGCACAACCGACCGACAGGGGGTGGCGTACGAGCAGTACTTC CASTTDRQGVAYEQYF
TRBJ1-2 - - TRBV20-1 TGCAGTGCTATAACGACAGGTGGCTACACCTTC CSAITTGGYTF
TRBJ2-3 - - TRBV24-1 TGTGCCACCAGTGAAGGGGGACACTTGTCCACAGATACGCAGTATTTT CATSEGGHLSTDTQYF
TRBJ1-1 few - TRBV6-5 TGTGCCAGCAGGGAGGTGGGACTTTGGACTGAAGCTTTCTTT CASREVGLWTEAFF
TRBJ2-5 few - TRBV24-1 TGTGCCACCAGTGATTTGAGGGGGGCGGGAGAGACCCAGTACTTC CATSDLRGAGETQYF
TRBJ1-1 - - TRBV7-9 TGTGCCAGCAGCAGCAGGAGGAACACTGAAGCTTTCTTT CASSSRRNTEAFF
TRBJ1-4 - TRBD1 TRBV4-2 TGTGCCAGCACTGACAGGGAGGGCGAAAAACTGTTTTTT CASTDREGEKLFF
TRBJ2-3 few - TRBV7-2 TGTGCCAGCAGTCGGGACCTCACAGATACGCAGTATTTT CASSRDLTDTQYF
TRBJ1-2 - - TRBV5-6 TGTGCCAGCAGCTTGTCGTCGGGTCAGAACTATGGCTACACCTTC CASSLSSGQNYGYTF